This entry lists 17 T cell receptor beta chains sequenced from one sample in a study of blood T cells in healthy people across ages. A second PCR, run for about 7 to 11 cycles, used a sample-barcoded 5' primer plus a J-beta primer mix. TCRdb re-derived calls from the 5' RACE reads in MiXCR, one entry per CDR3 protein. The top ten hold around 37% of the sample, which has about 640,000 distinct CDR3 sequences, roughly three fifths seen once. The specimen sequenced was blood. The receptor set was obtained from a man in his sixties in good health.

The gene calls are TRBV5-1 and TRBJ2-5; 7 nucleotides agree with TRBD1. Germline CDR1 SGHRS, CDR2 YFSETQ. The length of the CDR3 is 14 residues. V was pared by 4 bases and J by 2 bases, with 5 bases of the junction left unmatched. In DNA form, the CDR3 reads TGCGCCAGCAGCAGTCAGGGGGTTCAAGAGACCCAGTACTTC. Amino acids: CASSSQGVQETQYF.

The J gene is TRBJ2-1, the V gene TRBV4-1; the D is unclear. Germline assignment: CDR1 MGHRA and CDR2 YSYEKL. The germline V and J ends were trimmed by 0 bases and 12 bases, with 15 bases remaining between them. The CDR3 runs 14 residues. In nucleotides, the CDR3 is TGCGCCAGCAGCCAAGAGCGAGAGGATCCGCGGCAGTTCTTC. Protein product: CASSQEREDPRQFF.

This clonotype was detected a few times. V gene TRBV5-1 combines with J gene TRBJ2-5; tentative D call: TRBD1 (6 bases). With 5 bases removed from V and 4 bases from J, the gap between germline ends came to 21 bases. Germline CDR1 reads SGHRS; CDR2 reads YFSETQ. CDR3 length: 16 residues. As DNA, the CDR3 is TGCGCCAGCAGTCCAAAGGTCCGGGACAAGAGAGAGACCCAGTACTTC. Protein product: CASSPKVRDKRETQYF.

This chain connects TRBV5-8 to TRBJ2-3, with D possibly being TRBD2 (7 bases). V was shortened by 2 bases and J by 4 bases, with 20 bases between the two germline ends. Per the germline V gene, CDR1 is SGHTS and CDR2 is YDEGEE. The CDR3 covers 17 residues. The DNA of the CDR3 is TGTGCCAGCAGCTTTCCACTAGGGGGGGCTTGGGCAGATACGCAGTATTTT. Its translation is CASSFPLGGAWADTQYF.

The chain recombines TRBV6-5 with TRBJ2-1; D call uncertain. V was cut by 7 bases and J by 6 bases, with 10 bases left in between. CDR3 length: 12 residues. CDR1 is MNHEY, CDR2 SVGAGI, per germline. The CDR3 coding sequence is TGTGCCAGCACAACGGCTCTCAATGAGCAGTTCTTC. This encodes CASTTALNEQFF.

This chain uses TRBV5-1 with TRBJ2-3; D may be TRBD2 (6 bases). V lost 0 bases and J 1 base, leaving 15 bases between the germline ends. Per germline, CDR1 SGHRS and CDR2 YFSETQ. This CDR3 is 17 amino acids long. The CDR3 DNA reads as TGCGCCAGCAGCTTGGGTCTTGACACGGGGGGCACAGATACGCAGTATTTT. It codes for CASSLGLDTGGTDTQYF.

CDR3 DNA: TGTGCCAGCAGTTCTAGGGGGCGAGTGGACATTCAGTACTTC. This sequence encodes CASSSRGRVDIQYF. V is TRBV2 and J is TRBJ2-7, with 7 bases aligning to TRBD1. The J call is doubtful: the DNA matches TRBJ2-4 better. Germline V gene lookup returns CDR1 SNHLY and CDR2 FYNNEI. The CDR3 is 14 amino acids.

The chain combines TRBV3-1 with TRBJ2-4; D call uncertain. Deletions cut 1 base from V and 7 bases from J, with 8 bases between. Germline V gives CDR1 LGHDT, CDR2 YNNKEL (reference sequence). The length of the CDR3 is 13 residues. Written as DNA, the CDR3 is TGTGCCAGCAGCCAAGCCCTGGGGAACATTCAGTACTTC. Translation gives CASSQALGNIQYF.

This clonotype showed up just a few times. The chain has TRBV20-1 and TRBJ2-5; tentative D call: TRBD1 (6 bases). The length of the CDR3 is 16 residues. Germline CDR1 reads DFQATT; CDR2 reads SNEGSKA (reference sequence). The V and J ends lost 0 bases and 1 base respectively, with 15 bases between them. The CDR3 bases are TGCAGTGCTAGAGATCTAGGGGGTAACCCCCAAGAGACCCAGTACTTC. This codes for CSARDLGGNPQETQYF.

The rearrangement uses TRBV20-1 and TRBJ2-7; 7 positions match TRBD1. Germline CDR1 DFQATT, CDR2 SNEGSKA (reference sequence). V shed 5 bases, J shed 2 bases, and the junction held 6 bases outside the gene matches. The CDR3 loop spans 13 amino acids. The CDR3 spells CSAQGDKTYEQYF. CDR3 bases: TGCAGTGCTCAGGGGGATAAGACCTACGAGCAGTACTTC.

The chain's CDR3 is CASSPRQTSTDTQYF. CDR3 in DNA: TGTGCCAGCAGCCCGAGACAGACTAGCACAGATACGCAGTATTTT. The chain has TRBV7-6 and TRBJ2-3; D perhaps matches TRBD1 (5 bases). V shed 5 bases and J shed 0 bases, with 12 bases lying between them. The CDR3 has 15 amino acids. Germline loops: CDR1 SGHVS, CDR2 FNYEAQ.

V gene TRBV20-1 combines with J gene TRBJ2-3; TRBD2 aligns across 11 bases. Germline values: CDR1 DFQATT, CDR2 SNEGSKA (reference sequence). The ends lost 1 base at V and 2 bases at J; junction bases unmatched: 8. The CDR3 contains 17 residues. The DNA of the CDR3 is TGCAGTGCTAGAGGGACGGTACTAGCGGGGGTCACAGATACGCAGTATTTT. Protein: CSARGTVLAGVTDTQYF.

The chain combines TRBV5-1 with TRBJ1-2; 8 bases are a match to TRBD1. Per germline, CDR1 SGHRS and CDR2 YFSETQ. The CDR3 covers 13 residues. Trimming cost V 4 bases and J 6 bases; bases outside gene matches: 5. The CDR3 protein is CASSLQGEDGYTF. Here the CDR3 DNA reads TGCGCCAGCAGCCTACAGGGGGAAGATGGCTACACCTTC.

The chain is built from TRBV7-9 and TRBJ2-1, with 8 nucleotides matching TRBD2. Germline V CDR1 and CDR2: SEHNR, FQNEAQ (reference sequence). With 4 bases clipped from V and 7 bases from J, the junction kept 6 bases outside the gene matches. The CDR3 has 14 residues. CDR3 region: CASSSRSGGNEQFF. Written as DNA, the CDR3 is TGTGCCAGCAGCTCCCGGTCGGGGGGGAATGAGCAGTTCTTC.

This chain joins TRBV12-3 or TRBV12-4 and TRBJ2-1; the match to TRBD2 covers 9 bases. V lost 5 bases, J lost 6 bases, and 8 bases stayed unmatched. The CDR3 contains 15 residues. CDR3 bases: TGTGCCAGCAGTCCGGCGGGGGGGCCGCCCAATGAGCAGTTCTTC. Residues: CASSPAGGPPNEQFF.

Comments on this clonotype: Sequence at one end of the junction differs from germline and may be a read error. The rearrangement joins TRBV20-1 to TRBJ2-5, with D perhaps TRBD1 or TRBD2 (6 bases each). CDR1 and CDR2 from the germline V gene are DFQATT and SNEGSKA (reference sequence). This CDR3 is built from 14 residues. This chain's CDR3 is CSARHNHREETRYF. CDR3 sequence (DNA): TGCAGTGCTAGACATAACCACAGGGAGGAGACCCGGTACTTC.

This CDR3 is CASSYRTGSSYNSPLHF. CDR3 DNA sequence: TGTGCCAGCAGTTATAGGACAGGGAGCTCCTATAATTCACCCCTCCACTTT. The gene calls are TRBV6-5 and TRBJ1-6; 8 positions agree with TRBD1. V trimming: 3 bases; J trimming: 0 bases; junction bases outside the gene matches: 4. The CDR3 sequence is 17 residues long. CDR1 and CDR2 (germline): MNHEY, SVGAGI.